These T cell receptor beta chains were read from a single sample in a study of T cell repertoires in cytomegalovirus infection. Their antigens remain unidentified. TCRdb used MiXCR to reprocess the reads, holding one entry per CDR3 protein. This table has approximately 70,000 distinct CDR3 sequences, around 20% appearing once. The starting material was CD8+ T cells from cultured PBMCs, obtained from culture after CMV antigen stimulation. Receptor source: a human donor in good health (CMV status not recorded). Some clones in this sample may be carry-over from other donors' samples. Each CDR3 is given with its conserved first and last residue. Each record gives: V gene, D gene, clone size, J gene, CDR3 DNA, CDR3 protein. D genes are given only for firm matches. Where a row states a size, it is once, few, many or the class of an expanded clone; other rows omit it.

v_gene: TRBV7-8
d_gene: TRBD1
abundance: .
j_gene: TRBJ2-4
CDR3nt: TGTGCCAGCAGCCCCGGACAGGGCGGATTGGCCAAAAACATTCAGTACTTC
CDR3aa: CASSPGQGGLAKNIQYF

v_gene: TRBV7-9
d_gene: .
abundance: few
j_gene: TRBJ2-7
CDR3nt: TGTGCCAGCAGCTCTAGTGGAGGCCCAGAGCAGTACTTC
CDR3aa: CASSSSGGPEQYF

v_gene: TRBV7-9
d_gene: .
abundance: few
j_gene: TRBJ1-6
CDR3nt: TGTGCCAGCAGCCCCGGGACACTCAATTCACCCCTCCACTTT
CDR3aa: CASSPGTLNSPLHF

v_gene: TRBV19
d_gene: .
abundance: .
j_gene: TRBJ2-1
CDR3nt: TGTGCCACAGGGGACTACAATGAGCAGTTCTTC
CDR3aa: CATGDYNEQFF

v_gene: TRBV9
d_gene: .
abundance: .
j_gene: TRBJ2-7
CDR3nt: TGTGCCAGCAGTGAGGGACGGGGTGGGTTCCGGGGGCAGTACTTC
CDR3aa: CASSEGRGGFRGQYF

v_gene: TRBV7-9
d_gene: .
abundance: .
j_gene: TRBJ1-2
CDR3nt: TGTGCCAGCAGCGACTCTCAAGGGTATGGCTACACCTTC
CDR3aa: CASSDSQGYGYTF

v_gene: TRBV4-1
d_gene: TRBD1
abundance: .
j_gene: TRBJ2-2
CDR3nt: TGCGCCAGCAGCCAAGATCCACTTGGGACAGGGGTTTCAGTCGGGGAGCTGTTTTTT
CDR3aa: CASSQDPLGTGVSVGELFF

v_gene: TRBV7-6
d_gene: TRBD1
abundance: .
j_gene: TRBJ2-2
CDR3nt: TGTGCCAGCAGCAACGGACAGGGGGCGCGCACCGGGGAGCTGTTTTTT
CDR3aa: CASSNGQGARTGELFF

v_gene: TRBV5-5
d_gene: .
abundance: .
j_gene: TRBJ2-5
CDR3nt: TGTGCCAGCAGCTTAAGTGGCGGGAAGACCCAGTACTTC
CDR3aa: CASSLSGGKTQYF

v_gene: TRBV6-2/TRBV6-3
d_gene: TRBD1
abundance: .
j_gene: TRBJ1-1
CDR3nt: TGTGCCAGCAGCCCTGGACAGGCAAACACTGAAGCTTTCTTT
CDR3aa: CASSPGQANTEAFF

v_gene: TRBV27
d_gene: .
abundance: few
j_gene: TRBJ2-2
CDR3nt: TGTGCCAGCAGTTTATACGGTGGGGAGCTGTTTTTT
CDR3aa: CASSLYGGELFF

v_gene: TRBV12-3/TRBV12-4
d_gene: .
abundance: .
j_gene: TRBJ2-3
CDR3nt: TGTGCCAGCAGGCGGGACCCCACAGATACGCAGTATTTT
CDR3aa: CASRRDPTDTQYF

v_gene: TRBV6-1
d_gene: .
abundance: few
j_gene: TRBJ1-5
CDR3nt: TGTGCCAGCTCTAGTTGGGGAGACCGGCTTAGCAATCAGCCCCAGCATTTT
CDR3aa: CASSSWGDRLSNQPQHF

v_gene: TRBV5-4
d_gene: .
abundance: .
j_gene: TRBJ2-1
CDR3nt: TGTGCCAGCAGCTTGGGTACCAGCCCCTACGAGCAGTTCTTC
CDR3aa: CASSLGTSPYEQFF

v_gene: TRBV6-2/TRBV6-3
d_gene: .
abundance: .
j_gene: TRBJ1-1
CDR3nt: TGTGCCAGCAGCCGTGGGGTAGACGTGGTCATGAACACTGAAGCTTTCTTT
CDR3aa: CASSRGVDVVMNTEAFF

v_gene: TRBV6-5
d_gene: .
abundance: .
j_gene: TRBJ2-3
CDR3nt: TGTGCCAGCAGTTACTCCATAGCGGCCGGCACAGATACGCAGTATTTT
CDR3aa: CASSYSIAAGTDTQYF

v_gene: TRBV7-2
d_gene: .
abundance: few
j_gene: TRBJ1-2
CDR3nt: TGTGCCAGCAGCTTAGAACCCGGGACAACCTATGGCTACACCTTC
CDR3aa: CASSLEPGTTYGYTF

v_gene: TRBV7-6
d_gene: .
abundance: .
j_gene: TRBJ2-7
CDR3nt: TGTGCCAGCAGCTTATATGGGACCCGCGACGAGCAGTACTTC
CDR3aa: CASSLYGTRDEQYF

v_gene: TRBV29-1
d_gene: .
abundance: .
j_gene: TRBJ1-2
CDR3nt: TGCAGCGTTGGCCCCCTCGTACCCTATGGCTACACCTTC
CDR3aa: CSVGPLVPYGYTF

v_gene: TRBV14
d_gene: .
abundance: once
j_gene: TRBJ2-7
CDR3nt: TGTGCCAGCAGCCAAGATCTAGGCGTCTACGAGCAGTACTTC
CDR3aa: CASSQDLGVYEQYF

v_gene: TRBV12-3/TRBV12-4
d_gene: .
abundance: .
j_gene: TRBJ2-7
CDR3nt: TGTGCCAGCAGTTTCGCGAGGTTATCCTACGAGCAGTACTTC
CDR3aa: CASSFARLSYEQYF

v_gene: TRBV11-2
d_gene: .
abundance: few
j_gene: TRBJ2-7
CDR3nt: TGTGCCAGCAGCTTAGTTGCAGCGCCTGCCTACGAGCAGTACTTC
CDR3aa: CASSLVAAPAYEQYF

v_gene: TRBV7-9
d_gene: TRBD1
abundance: few
j_gene: TRBJ1-5
CDR3nt: TGTGCCAGCAGCTTACAGGGGGTGGATCAGCCCCAGCATTTT
CDR3aa: CASSLQGVDQPQHF

v_gene: TRBV7-9
d_gene: .
abundance: few
j_gene: TRBJ2-2
CDR3nt: TGTGCCAGCAGCTCACTTGACAGGACCCGAACCGGGGAGCTGTTTTTT
CDR3aa: CASSSLDRTRTGELFF

v_gene: TRBV7-6
d_gene: TRBD1
abundance: .
j_gene: TRBJ2-2
CDR3nt: TGTGCCGGACAGGGGGACACCGGGGAGCTGTTTTTT
CDR3aa: CAGQGDTGELFF

v_gene: TRBV27
d_gene: .
abundance: .
j_gene: TRBJ2-3
CDR3nt: TGTGCCAGCAGTTTATCTTTGACTGATCGCACAGATACGCAGTATTTT
CDR3aa: CASSLSLTDRTDTQYF

v_gene: TRBV4-2
d_gene: .
abundance: .
j_gene: TRBJ1-2
CDR3nt: TGTGCCAGCAGCCAAGATCCAGGGCGACAATTCTATGGCTACACCTTC
CDR3aa: CASSQDPGRQFYGYTF